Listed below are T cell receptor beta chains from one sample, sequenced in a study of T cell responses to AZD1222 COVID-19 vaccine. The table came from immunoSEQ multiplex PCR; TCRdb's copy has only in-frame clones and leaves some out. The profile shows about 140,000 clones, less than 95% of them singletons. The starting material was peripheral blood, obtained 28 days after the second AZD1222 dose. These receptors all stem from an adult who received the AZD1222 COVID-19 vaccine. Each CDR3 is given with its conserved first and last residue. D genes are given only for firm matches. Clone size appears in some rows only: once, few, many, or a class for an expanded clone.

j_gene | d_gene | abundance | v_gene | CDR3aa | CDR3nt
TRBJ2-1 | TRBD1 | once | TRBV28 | CASSQGQGTSEQFF | TGTGCCAGCAGTCAGGGACAGGGGACGAGTGAGCAGTTCTTC
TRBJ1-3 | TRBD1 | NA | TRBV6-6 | CASRTGGEEDTIYF | TGTGCCAGCAGGACAGGGGGCGAAGAGGACACCATATATTTT
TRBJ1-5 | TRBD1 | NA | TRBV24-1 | CATSDQGQATGQPQHF | TGTGCCACCAGTGATCAGGGACAGGCCACGGGACAGCCCCAGCATTTT
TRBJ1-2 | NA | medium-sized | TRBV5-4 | CASSLEGAQGGYTF | TGTGCCAGCAGCTTGGAAGGGGCTCAGGGGGGCTACACCTTC
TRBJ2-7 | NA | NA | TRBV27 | CASSPGRRYEQYF | TGTGCCAGCAGCCCAGGACGCCGGTACGAGCAGTACTTC
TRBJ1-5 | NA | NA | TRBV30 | CAWTRRGNQPQHF | TGTGCCTGGACCAGGAGAGGCAATCAGCCCCAGCATTTT
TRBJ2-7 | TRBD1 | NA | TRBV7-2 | CASSWGQIDYEQYF | TGTGCCAGCAGCTGGGGACAGATAGACTACGAGCAGTACTTC
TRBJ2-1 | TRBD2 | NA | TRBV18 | CASSPLLLAGVGNEQFF | TGTGCCAGCTCACCACTTTTACTAGCGGGAGTGGGCAATGAGCAGTTCTTC
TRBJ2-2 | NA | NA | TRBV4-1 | CASSPSSSGELFF | TGCGCCAGCAGCCCTAGCAGTTCCGGGGAGCTGTTTTTT
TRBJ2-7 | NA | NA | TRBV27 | CASSLDGGGTSYEQYF | TGTGCCAGCAGTTTGGACGGTGGAGGAACGAGCTACGAGCAGTACTTC
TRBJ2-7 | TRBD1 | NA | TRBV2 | CASSSLGQGGEQYF | TGTGCCAGCAGTTCGCTGGGACAGGGGGGCGAGCAGTACTTC
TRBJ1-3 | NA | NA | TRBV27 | CASSLMPRAGNTIYF | TGTGCCAGCAGTTTAATGCCCAGGGCTGGAAACACCATATATTTT
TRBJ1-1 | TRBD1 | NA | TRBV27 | CASSAFPGQSAGAFF | TGTGCCAGCAGCGCCTTCCCGGGACAGTCGGCGGGGGCTTTCTTT
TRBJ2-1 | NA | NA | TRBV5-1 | CASSLGNEQFF | TGCGCCAGCAGCTTAGGTAATGAGCAGTTCTTC
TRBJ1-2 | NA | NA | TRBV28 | CASSISGLWGTGYTF | TGTGCCAGCAGTATTAGTGGGCTTTGGGGAACTGGCTACACCTTC